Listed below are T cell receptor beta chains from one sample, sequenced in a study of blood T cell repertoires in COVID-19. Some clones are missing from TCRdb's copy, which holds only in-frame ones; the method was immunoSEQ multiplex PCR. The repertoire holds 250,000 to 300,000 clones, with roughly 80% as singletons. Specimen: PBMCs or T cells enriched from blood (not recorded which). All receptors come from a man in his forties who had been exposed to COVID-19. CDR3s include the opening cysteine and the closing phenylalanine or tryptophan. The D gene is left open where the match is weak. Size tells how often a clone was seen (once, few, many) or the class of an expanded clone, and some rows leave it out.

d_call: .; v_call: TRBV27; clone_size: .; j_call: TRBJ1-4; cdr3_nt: TGTGCCAGCAGTCTACAGGGCCCCAATGAAAAACTGTTTTTT; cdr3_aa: CASSLQGPNEKLFF
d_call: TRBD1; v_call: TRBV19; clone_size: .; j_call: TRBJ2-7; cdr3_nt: TGTGCCAGTAGTATGTACGGACAGGTTGGCTCCGAGCAGTACTTC; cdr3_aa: CASSMYGQVGSEQYF
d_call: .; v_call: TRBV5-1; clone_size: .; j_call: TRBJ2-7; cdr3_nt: TGCGCCAGCAGCTTGGAGGTAGCGGCCGACAGCTCCTACGAGCAGTACTTC; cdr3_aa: CASSLEVAADSSYEQYF
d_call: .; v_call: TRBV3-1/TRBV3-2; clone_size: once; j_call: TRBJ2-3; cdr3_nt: TGTGCCAGCAGGACAGATCTCACAGATACGCAGTATTTT; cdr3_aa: CASRTDLTDTQYF
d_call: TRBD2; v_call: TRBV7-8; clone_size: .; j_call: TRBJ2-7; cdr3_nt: TGTGCCAGCAGCCAAGCGGGGGGCTACGCCGAGCAGTACTTC; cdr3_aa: CASSQAGGYAEQYF
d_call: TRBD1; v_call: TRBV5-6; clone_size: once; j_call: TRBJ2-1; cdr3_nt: TGTGCCAGCAGTTGGGGAGCCCAGGGGGCACATGGTGAGCAGTTCTTC; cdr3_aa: CASSWGAQGAHGEQFF
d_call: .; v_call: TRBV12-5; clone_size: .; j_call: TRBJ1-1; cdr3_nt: TGTGCTAGTGGTTTACTAGATTCGACTGAAGCTTTCTTT; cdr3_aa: CASGLLDSTEAFF
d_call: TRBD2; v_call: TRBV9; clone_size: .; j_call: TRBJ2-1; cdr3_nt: TGTGCCAGCAGCGCGTTAGTACTAGCGGAGTACAATGAGCAGTTCTTC; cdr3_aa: CASSALVLAEYNEQFF
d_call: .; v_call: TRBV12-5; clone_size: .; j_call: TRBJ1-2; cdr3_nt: TGTGCTAGTGGCCCGGACAGTGCCTATGGCTACACCTTC; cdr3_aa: CASGPDSAYGYTF
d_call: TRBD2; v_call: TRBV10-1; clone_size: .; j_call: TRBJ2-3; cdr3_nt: TGCGCCAGTTCTAGCGGGAGGGGGTTTTTCTACACGCAGTATTTT; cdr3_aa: CASSSGRGFFYTQYF
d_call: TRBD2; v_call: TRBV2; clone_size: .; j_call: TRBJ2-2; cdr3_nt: TGTGCCAGCACTGGACTGGGGGGGACCGGGGAGCTGTTTTTT; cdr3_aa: CASTGLGGTGELFF
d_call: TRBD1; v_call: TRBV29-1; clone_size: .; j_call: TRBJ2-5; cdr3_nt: TGCAGCGTCGGACAGGGTATCGAGACCCAGTACTTC; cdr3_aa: CSVGQGIETQYF
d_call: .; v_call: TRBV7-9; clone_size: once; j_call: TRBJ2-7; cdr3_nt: TGTGCCAGCAGCTCTACAGGAAACTACGAGCAGTACTTC; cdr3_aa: CASSSTGNYEQYF
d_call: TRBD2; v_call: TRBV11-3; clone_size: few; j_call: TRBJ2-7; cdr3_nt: TGTGCCAGCAGCTCCGGGAGGGCCAATGGTTACGAGCAGTACTTC; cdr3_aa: CASSSGRANGYEQYF
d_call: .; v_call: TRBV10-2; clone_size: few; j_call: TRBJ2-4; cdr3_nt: TGCGCCAGCAGTGACATAACTCTCATGGGGCTAGCCAAAAACATTCAGTACTTC; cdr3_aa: CASSDITLMGLAKNIQYF
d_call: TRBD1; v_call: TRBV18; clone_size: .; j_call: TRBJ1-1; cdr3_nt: TGTGCCAGCTCACCCTCCGGGACAGGGGGTCCGAACACTGAAGCTTTCTTT; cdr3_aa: CASSPSGTGGPNTEAFF
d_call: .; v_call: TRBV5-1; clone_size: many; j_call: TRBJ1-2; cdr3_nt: TGCGCCAGCAGCAACTACCGGGGGAGGACACATGGCTACACCTTC; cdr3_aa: CASSNYRGRTHGYTF
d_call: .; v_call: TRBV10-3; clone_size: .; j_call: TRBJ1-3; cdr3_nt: TGTGCCATCAGTGAGTCACCAGATACTGGAAACACCATATATTTT; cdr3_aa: CAISESPDTGNTIYF
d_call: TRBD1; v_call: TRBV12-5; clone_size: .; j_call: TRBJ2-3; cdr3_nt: TGTGCTAGTGGTACGGACAGGGATGTCAAAGATACGCAGTATTTT; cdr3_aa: CASGTDRDVKDTQYF
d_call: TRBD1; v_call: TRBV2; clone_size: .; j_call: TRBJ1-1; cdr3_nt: TGTGCCAGCAGGTCCAGGGGGACAAATGAAGCTTTCTTT; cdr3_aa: CASRSRGTNEAFF
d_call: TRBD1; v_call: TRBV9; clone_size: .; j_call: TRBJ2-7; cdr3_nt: TGTGCCAGCGGGACAGACTACGAGCAGTACTTC; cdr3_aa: CASGTDYEQYF
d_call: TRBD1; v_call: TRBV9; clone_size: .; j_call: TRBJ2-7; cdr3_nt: TGTGCCAGCAGCGGAAGGACAGGGGGTCGGGGACAATTTTACGAGCAGTACTTC; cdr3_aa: CASSGRTGGRGQFYEQYF
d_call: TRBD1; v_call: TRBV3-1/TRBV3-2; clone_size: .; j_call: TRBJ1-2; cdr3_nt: TGTGCCAGCAGCCAACGGGACAGGGAAGGGCCTGGGTATGGCTACACCTTC; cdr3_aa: CASSQRDREGPGYGYTF
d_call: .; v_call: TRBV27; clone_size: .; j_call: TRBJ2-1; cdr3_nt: TGTGCCAGCAGTCACTTTTCTTCTGATGAGCAGTTCTTC; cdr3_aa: CASSHFSSDEQFF
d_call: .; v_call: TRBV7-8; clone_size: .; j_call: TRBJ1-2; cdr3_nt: TGTGCCAGCAGCTTAGGGGCCAGACCGCCCGCCGACGGCTACACCTTC; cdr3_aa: CASSLGARPPADGYTF
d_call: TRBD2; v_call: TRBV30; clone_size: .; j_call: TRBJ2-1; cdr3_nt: TGTGCCTGGAGTCGGGCGGGAGGTAAGGCGAATGAGCAGTTCTTC; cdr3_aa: CAWSRAGGKANEQFF
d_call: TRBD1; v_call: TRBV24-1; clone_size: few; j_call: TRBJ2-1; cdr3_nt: TGTGCCACCAGTGGTACCGGGACAGGACGTTACAATGAGCAGTTCTTC; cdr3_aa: CATSGTGTGRYNEQFF
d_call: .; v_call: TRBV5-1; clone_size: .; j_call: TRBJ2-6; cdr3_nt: TGCGCCAGCAGCTTGGGAGGGTCTGGGGCCAACGTCCTGACTTTC; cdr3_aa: CASSLGGSGANVLTF
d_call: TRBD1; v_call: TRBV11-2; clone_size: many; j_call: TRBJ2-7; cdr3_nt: TGTGCCAGCAGCTTGAATTGGGCAGGGGGCTCCGAGCAGTACTTC; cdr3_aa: CASSLNWAGGSEQYF
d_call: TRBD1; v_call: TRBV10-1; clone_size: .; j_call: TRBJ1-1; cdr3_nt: TGCGCCAGCAGTGAGTCGCAGGACAGGGCGGAAGCTTTCTTT; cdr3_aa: CASSESQDRAEAFF
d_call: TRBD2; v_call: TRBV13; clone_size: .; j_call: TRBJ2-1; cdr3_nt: TGTGCCAGCAGCTTAGCAGGGAGGGTTCAGCAGTTCTTC; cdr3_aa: CASSLAGRVQQFF
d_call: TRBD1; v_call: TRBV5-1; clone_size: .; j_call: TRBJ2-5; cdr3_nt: TGCGCCAGCAGCCCCGGGACAGGGGTCCAAGAGACCCAGTACTTC; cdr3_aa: CASSPGTGVQETQYF
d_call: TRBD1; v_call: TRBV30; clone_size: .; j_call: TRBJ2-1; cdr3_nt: TGTGCCTGGAGTTTAGACAGGGATGAGCAGTTCTTC; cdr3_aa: CAWSLDRDEQFF
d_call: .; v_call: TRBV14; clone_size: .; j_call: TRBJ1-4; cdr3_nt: TGTGCCAGCAGCCAAGACAGGGTCTCGTGGGAAAAACTGTTTTTT; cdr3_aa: CASSQDRVSWEKLFF
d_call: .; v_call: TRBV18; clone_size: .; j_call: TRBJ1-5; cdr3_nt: TGTGCCAGCTCTTCCGGGAACAATCAGCCCCAGCATTTT; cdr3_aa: CASSSGNNQPQHF
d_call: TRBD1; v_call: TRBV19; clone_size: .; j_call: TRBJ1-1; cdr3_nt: TGTGCCAGTAGTGCCCAGACAGGGATGACTGAAGCTTTCTTT; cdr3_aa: CASSAQTGMTEAFF
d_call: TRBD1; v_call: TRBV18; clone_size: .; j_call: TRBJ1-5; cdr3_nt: TGTGCCAGCTCACCTGGACAGGGAAATCAGCCCCAGCATTTT; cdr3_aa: CASSPGQGNQPQHF
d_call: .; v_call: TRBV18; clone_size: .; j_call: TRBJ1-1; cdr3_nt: TGTGCCAGCTCCCGGACAGATGAAGCTTTCTTT; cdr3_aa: CASSRTDEAFF
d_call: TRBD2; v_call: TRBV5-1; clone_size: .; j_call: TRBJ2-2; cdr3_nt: TGCGCCAGCAGCCGACTAGCGGGAGCGAACACCGGGGAGCTGTTTTTT; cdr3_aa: CASSRLAGANTGELFF
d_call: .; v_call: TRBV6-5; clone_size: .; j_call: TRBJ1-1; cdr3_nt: TGTGCCAGCAGTTACGAAAGCGGGGGTAGGGAAGCTTTCTTT; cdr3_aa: CASSYESGGREAFF
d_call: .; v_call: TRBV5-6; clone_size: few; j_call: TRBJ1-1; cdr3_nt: TGTGCCAGCAGCATCGGACAGCTGAACACTGAAGCTTTCTTT; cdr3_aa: CASSIGQLNTEAFF
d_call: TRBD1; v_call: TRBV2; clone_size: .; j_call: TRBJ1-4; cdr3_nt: TGTGCCAGCAGTGACAGACAGGGGCCCGAAAAACTGTTTTTT; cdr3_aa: CASSDRQGPEKLFF
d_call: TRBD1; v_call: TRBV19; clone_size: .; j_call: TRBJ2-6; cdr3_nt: TGTGCCAGTAGTGCTGCAGGGGGCCGGTTTACTGGGGCCAACGTCCTGACTTTC; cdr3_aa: CASSAAGGRFTGANVLTF
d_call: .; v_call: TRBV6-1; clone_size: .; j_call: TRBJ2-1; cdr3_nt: TGTGCCAGCAGTGAAGCGCGGGGGCCCCTTTACAATGAGCAGTTCTTC; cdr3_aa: CASSEARGPLYNEQFF
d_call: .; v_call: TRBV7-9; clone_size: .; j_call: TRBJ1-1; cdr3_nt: TGTGCCAGCAGCCGCGGGTGGGACACTGAAGCTTTCTTT; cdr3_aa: CASSRGWDTEAFF
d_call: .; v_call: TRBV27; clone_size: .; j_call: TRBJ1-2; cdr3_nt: TGTGCCAGCAGTCCTACAGGTTTTTCTGGCTACACCTTC; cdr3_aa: CASSPTGFSGYTF
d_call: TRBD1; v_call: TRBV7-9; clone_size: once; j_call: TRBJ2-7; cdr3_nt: TGTGCCAGCAGCAGCCCCGGGACAGGAGACCGATACGAGCAGTACTTC; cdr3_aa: CASSSPGTGDRYEQYF